A single TCR beta chain is shown here with its context. This specimen comes from a study of blood T cell repertoires in COVID-19. Study-level background: The United States, Italy and Spain provided the acute and convalescent COVID-19 samples. The analysed material was cDNA or gDNA that came from T cells, B-cell-depleted T cells, or PBMCs.

Participant reports of clinical history set cohort assignment. Cohort 3 recovery required two negative PCRs, clearance, or symptom resolution. The CDR3 is 15 residues long. The V gene end was trimmed by 4 bases and the J gene end by 6 bases; junction bases not matched to a gene: 8. Germline V gives CDR1 LGHNA, CDR2 YSLEER. Libraries were prepared by immunoSEQ multiplex PCR; TCRdb keeps only in-frame clonotypes and omits some of them. The profile shows under 300,000 clones, approximately 86% of them singletons. The clonotype was recovered from a woman between 25 and 40 years old who had recovered from COVID-19. The chain links TRBV4-3 to TRBJ1-1; 10 bases are shared with TRBD1. The sequencing sample was made of PBMCs or T cells enriched from blood (not recorded which). This chain's CDR3 is CASSPRTGGISEAFF. The CDR3 region has the DNA TGCGCCAGCAGCCCCAGGACAGGGGGAATCTCTGAAGCTTTCTTT.